This paragraph reports one TCR beta chain. Method: immunoSEQ multiplex PCR; TCRdb's copy keeps in-frame clones and lacks some. The data contain around 300,000 clones, 88% of them seen just once; the ten biggest clones take up approximately 1%. The data were obtained in a study of blood T cell repertoires in COVID-19. For the study at large: Sites in the United States, Italy and Spain provided acute and convalescent COVID-19 samples.

The CDR3 length is 15 residues. Trimming took 3 bases from V and 9 from J; bases not matched to a gene: 7. Germline V gene lookup returns CDR1 LNHDA and CDR2 SQIVND (reference sequence). Clinical history as reported by participants underpinned cohort assignment. Material: PBMCs or T cells enriched from blood (not recorded which). J is TRBJ2-1 and V is TRBV19; 11 nucleotides line up with TRBD2. This TCR derives from a woman aged 25 to 39 who had recovered from COVID-19. CDR3 nucleotide sequence: TGTGCCAGTAGTATCCGACTAGCGGGGACTAGTGAGCAGTTCTTC. Its translation is CASSIRLAGTSEQFF. The entire variable domain, with the rest obtained from reference TRBV19 and TRBJ2-1, is as follows: DGGITQSPKYLFRKEGQNVTLSCEQNLNHDAMYWYRQDPGQGLRLIYYSQIVNDFQKGDIAEGYSVSREKKESFPLTVTSAQKNPTAFYLCASSIRLAGTSEQFFGPGTRLTVL.